Listed below are T cell receptor beta chains from one sample, sequenced in a study of T-cell reconstitution after alpha-beta-depleted transplantation in children. TCRdb independently ran MiXCR on the PCR reads; one entry per CDR3 protein. Of about 580,000 distinct CDR3 sequences listed, around 23% were seen once; the top ten hold about 14%. The specimen was PBMCs, mostly from graft donor cells, collected 360 days after TCRalphabeta/CD19-depleted stem cell transplant. These receptors were obtained from a boy under two years old who had a stem cell transplant for acute myeloid leukemia, so the T cells may come from the graft donor. CDR3s leave out the opening cysteine and the closing phenylalanine or tryptophan.

v_gene | CDR3aa
TRBV7-9 | ASGSQF
TRBV20-1 | CARAVHQGATNEKLF
TRBV5-1 | ASSRRALGETQY
TRBV6-1 | ASTRNGRFNEKLF
TRBV20-1 | SALAGSSTDTQY
TRBV12-3/TRBV12-4 | ASSFGVTSSYNEQF
TRBV12-3/TRBV12-4 | ASSSGIGSEQF
TRBV5-5 | ASSAGGPTDTQY
TRBV20-1 | SAARGDTGELF
TRBV9 | ASSDWARDTVGGANVLT
TRBV7-9 | ASSLGTGQETQY
TRBV29-1 | SVETGAVNEQF
TRBV7-9 | ASSLGATVRMNTEAF
TRBV27 | ASSLKPHSSYGYT
TRBV6-5 | ASSYFGQRTGELF
TRBV6-5 | ASSYSGLTGWRYTDTQY